These 2 T cell receptor beta chains originate from one sample sequenced in a study of PD-1 blockade in classical Hodgkin lymphoma. Time point indicated: cycle 4 day 1 (C4D1), after 6 weeks of nivolumab. Following autologous stem cell transplantation, relapse occurred in every patient, and exposure to brentuximab vedotin varied. This table comes from immunoSEQ multiplex PCR, and its TCRdb copy is limited to in-frame clones, with some not included. The sample carries approximately 18,000 clones, more than 75% recorded once. The sample was peripheral blood mononuclear cells (PBMCs), taken before the fourth cycle of nivolumab. The receptors come from a human donor with classical Hodgkin lymphoma.

V is TRBV9 and J is TRBJ2-1, with no clear D. The CDR3 loop spans 14 amino acids. CDR1 and CDR2 from the germline V gene are SGDLS and YYNGEE. V lost 4 bases, J lost 9 bases, and 17 bases lay in between. This chain's CDR3 is CASSPEDRYGEQFF. CDR3 bases: TGTGCCAGCAGCCCTGAGGATAGGTATGGTGAGCAGTTCTTC.

This clone has a single count. The gene calls are TRBV2 and TRBJ2-7; 7 bases are a match to TRBD2. J was trimmed by 2 bases and V by 5 bases; bases with no gene match: 6. CDR3 length: 14 residues. The germline V gene encodes CDR1 SNHLY and CDR2 FYNNEI. The CDR3 DNA reads as TGTGCCAGCAGTTGGACTAGAACCACCTACGAGCAGTACTTC. Residues: CASSWTRTTYEQYF.